Listed here are 7 T cell receptor beta chains from one sample, sequenced in a study of T cells after yellow fever vaccination. One entry per CDR3 protein, called by TCRdb with MiXCR from the 5' RACE reads. The repertoire holds a few hundred thousand distinct CDR3 sequences, with roughly 12% as singletons. The material was PBMCs, obtained on the day of the first yellow fever vaccination. The receptors stem from a man in his late teens or twenties who received the YFV17D yellow fever vaccine.

This chain uses TRBV20-1 with TRBJ1-4; D might be TRBD1 (5 bases). The CDR3 is 15 residues long. Germline loops: CDR1 DFQATT, CDR2 SNEGSKA (reference sequence). Between the trimmed V and J ends, which lost 0 bases and 4 bases, there was a span of 12 bases. Written as DNA, the CDR3 is TGCAGTGCTAGAGACTCAGGGACTTTTAATGAAAAACTGTTTTTT. Protein product: CSARDSGTFNEKLFF.

This chain links TRBV29-1 with TRBJ2-3, with D unclear. The ends were cut back, 7 bases at V and 0 bases at J, with 11 bases in the middle. Germline CDR1 SQVTM, CDR2 ANQGSEA. The CDR3 sequence is 13 residues long. For the CDR3, the DNA is TGCAGCGCCAAAGGGTGGAGCACAGATACGCAGTATTTT. This encodes CSAKGWSTDTQYF.

Written as DNA, the CDR3 is TGTGCCAGCCAGGGGGGGGTGAACACTGAAGCTTTCTTT. This sequence encodes CASQGGVNTEAFF. The rearrangement joins TRBV6-1 to TRBJ1-1, with TRBD1 identical over 7 bases. Germline V lookup: CDR1 MNHNS, CDR2 SASEGT. The CDR3 consists of 13 residues. V shed 8 bases and J 0 bases; nucleotides not matched to a gene: 3.

This clonotype occurred a few times. V gene TRBV4-1 combines with J gene TRBJ1-2; D perhaps matches TRBD1 (6 bases). The CDR3 runs 16 residues. Germline V gene data show CDR1 as MGHRA and CDR2 as YSYEKL. V lost 3 bases and J 0 bases, leaving 14 bases between the germline ends. The CDR3 DNA follows: TGCGCCAGCAGCCAGCCTACAGGGCCCCCTAACTATGGCTACACCTTC. Translated, it gives CASSQPTGPPNYGYTF.

The chain has TRBV29-1 and TRBJ2-2; D remains ambiguous. The ends were cut back, 0 bases at V and 4 bases at J, with 9 bases in the middle. The CDR3 length is 14 residues. CDR1 SQVTM and CDR2 ANQGSEA come from the germline V gene. The CDR3, as DNA: TGCAGCGTTGAAGATGGGCCCCTCACCGGGGAGCTGTTTTTT. Its translation is CSVEDGPLTGELFF.

This clonotype has a handful of counts. This chain links TRBV6-5 with TRBJ2-1; D not resolved. Germline lookup yields CDR1 MNHEY and CDR2 SVGAGI. This CDR3 region has 16 residues. Between the trimmed V and J ends, which lost 0 bases and 7 bases, there was a span of 16 bases. The CDR3 bases are TGTGCCAGCAGTTACTCGTTCGGTTCAGCCAGTAATGAGCAGTTCTTC. Translating gives CASSYSFGSASNEQFF.

The table lists this clonotype with a few counts. J is TRBJ1-3 and V is TRBV6-1; no clear D gene. Trimming took off 5 bases at V and 0 bases at J, with 8 bases between the two ends. Germline CDR1 MNHNS, CDR2 SASEGT. The CDR3 sequence is 14 residues long. CDR3 amino acids: CASSLGNSGNTIYF. The DNA of the CDR3 is TGTGCCAGCAGTCTAGGAAACTCTGGAAACACCATATATTTT.